Reported below is one TCR beta chain. Under the authors' procedure: For nucleated cells, counts were estimated from reference gene primer amplification. Clones were sequenced by immunoSEQ multiplex PCR, and TCRdb holds only the in-frame ones, with some missing. V and J calls plus clone size are reproduced from that table; the DNA served to infer D and trimming. This table holds roughly 150,000 clones, roughly 89% found once. This specimen comes from a study of blood T cell repertoires in COVID-19. Turning to the study itself: Material from acute and convalescent COVID-19 was sourced from the United States, Italy and Spain. From T cells, B-cell-depleted T cells, or PBMCs came the material, which was cDNA or gDNA.

From germline, CDR1 is LNHDA and CDR2 SQIVND (reference sequence). The V and J ends lost 3 bases and 3 bases respectively, with 15 bases between them. This CDR3 region has 15 residues. This receptor was identified in a human donor in a cohort sampled during active COVID-19. This chain links TRBV19 with TRBJ2-7; a weak D match, TRBD2 (6 bases). Material: peripheral blood. CDR3 nucleotide sequence: TGTGCCAGTAGTATTAGCGGCCAGGTGAGCTACGAGCAGTACTTC. It yields the protein CASSISGQVSYEQYF.